This record covers a single TCR beta chain. Germline CDR1 and CDR2: SNHLY and FYNNEI. CDR3 length: 15 amino acids. Deletions cut 7 bases from V and 4 bases from J, with 20 bases between. The data were obtained in a study of blood T cell repertoires in COVID-19. Turning to the study itself: Sites in the United States, Italy and Spain provided acute and convalescent COVID-19 samples.

Participant age was roughly 18 to 90 years, and participants resided in fewer than 30 US areas. Per the study methods: Amplified reference gene primers provided the basis for estimating nucleated cell counts. TCRdb's table, derived via immunoSEQ multiplex PCR, lists solely in-frame clones and lacks some. That table is the source of V, J and clone size, and D and trimming were worked out from the DNA. This sample has about 180,000 clones, with roughly 82% found just once. Sequences were obtained from PBMCs or T cells enriched from blood (not recorded which). This TCR was recovered from a woman in her 30s who had recovered from COVID-19. The V call is TRBV2, the J call TRBJ2-7, with D possibly being TRBD2 (7 bases). CDR3 amino acids: CASKEDFGGLYEQYF. In DNA, the CDR3 is TGTGCCAGCAAAGAGGATTTCGGGGGGCTTTACGAGCAGTACTTC. The variable domain in full, completed from reference TRBV2 and TRBJ2-7, reads EPEVTQTPSHQVTQMGQEVILRCVPISNHLYFYWYRQILGQKVEFLVSFYNNEISEKSEIFDDQFSVERPDGSNFTLKIRSTKLEDSAMYFCASKEDFGGLYEQYFGPGTRLTVT.